This TCR beta chain was found in a study of cytomegalovirus exposure and HLA in healthy donors. V dropped 1 base and J dropped 3 bases, with 13 bases sitting between them. Per the germline V gene, CDR1 is SGHTA and CDR2 is FQGNSA. This CDR3 region has 15 residues. A multiplex PCR was run with 60 Vbeta primers and 13 Jbeta primers. Some clones are missing from TCRdb's copy, which holds only in-frame ones; the method was immunoSEQ multiplex PCR. The data contain roughly 67,000 clones, more than 70% of them seen just once; the ten biggest clones take up 7.5% to 10%. This receptor was taken from a man aged 35 to 55 in good health and CMV-seronegative. The chain employs TRBV7-2 and TRBJ2-7, with D perhaps TRBD1 (6 bases). Specimen: PBMCs. Written as DNA, the CDR3 is TGTGCCAGCAGCTTAGTTTGGACAGTGAGCTACGAGCAGTACTTC. Amino acid sequence: CASSLVWTVSYEQYF.